Each of the 21 T cell receptor beta chains below was sequenced from the same sample in a study of T cell repertoires in cytomegalovirus infection. TCRdb itself ran the reads through MiXCR, one entry per CDR3 protein. The table includes some 150,000 distinct CDR3 sequences, about 25% detected once. Sequencing input: PBMCs. All receptors come from a human donor in good health (CMV status not recorded). Some clones in this sample may be carry-over from other donors' samples.

The CDR3 spells CASSPSNTDTQYF. For the CDR3, the DNA is TGTGCCAGCAGCCCTAGCAACACAGATACGCAGTATTTT. The chain joins TRBV7-2 to TRBJ2-3; D perhaps matches TRBD2 (5 bases). The germline V gene encodes CDR1 SGHTA and CDR2 FQGNSA. This CDR3 has 13 residues. Trimming cost V 5 bases and J 2 bases, with 8 bases left between them. Complete variable domain (other parts from reference TRBV7-2 and TRBJ2-3): GAGVSQSPSNKVTEKGKDVELRCDPISGHTALYWYRQSLGQGLEFLIYFQGNSAPDKSGLPSDRFSAERTGGSVSTLTIQRTQQEDSAVYLCASSPSNTDTQYFGPGTRLTVL.

This clonotype was counted between two and nine times. The chain uses TRBV5-8 and TRBJ2-2; the D gene is possibly TRBD2 (5 bases). CDR3 size: 16 residues. With 0 bases removed from V and 5 bases from J, the gap between germline ends came to 14 bases. CDR1 SGHTS and CDR2 YDEGEE come from the germline V gene. The CDR3 DNA sequence: TGTGCCAGCAGCTTGGTCCTGGGGAGAACGACCGGGGAGCTGTTTTTT. Protein product: CASSLVLGRTTGELFF.

This clonotype has only a few counts. The rearrangement joins TRBV28 to TRBJ1-6; D remains ambiguous. Germline CDR1 and CDR2: MDHEN and SYDVKM. V was pared by 6 bases and J by 9 bases, with 12 bases between. CDR3 length equals 13 residues. CDR3 loop: CASSGDIGSPLHF. As DNA, the CDR3 is TGTGCCAGCAGCGGGGATATTGGTTCACCCCTCCACTTT.

The J gene is TRBJ2-5, the V gene TRBV29-1; no clear D. The V end lost 5 bases, the J end lost 0 bases, and 16 bases lay between the germline ends. The CDR3 is made up of 15 amino acids. Germline CDR1 SQVTM, CDR2 ANQGSEA. The CDR3 protein is CSVRASLLDQETQYF. Written as DNA, the CDR3 is TGCAGCGTTCGGGCCAGTCTCTTAGACCAAGAGACCCAGTACTTC.

In nucleotides, the CDR3 is TGTGCCAGTAGTCCTGGAAACCCGTACCAAGAGACCCAGTACTTC. Translating it yields CASSPGNPYQETQYF. The chain has TRBV19 and TRBJ2-5; D is uncertain. V gave up 5 bases and J gave up 0 bases, with 13 bases separating them. Germline V CDR1 and CDR2: LNHDA, SQIVND (reference sequence). This CDR3 spans 15 amino acids.

The chain recombines TRBV28 with TRBJ2-7, with D maybe TRBD1 (6 bases). Germline CDR1 MDHEN, CDR2 SYDVKM. The CDR3 length is 15 residues. Trimming pared 1 base from V and 0 bases from J, leaving 10 bases between. CDR3 sequence: CASSLSSGVSYEQYF. The CDR3 coding sequence is TGTGCCAGCAGTTTATCGTCAGGGGTCTCCTACGAGCAGTACTTC.

On this clonotype: Possible read error: a much larger clone is one base away. The rearrangement links TRBV7-9 to TRBJ2-3; TRBD1 aligns across 8 bases. The CDR3 totals 15 residues. Germline V gives CDR1 SEHNR, CDR2 FQNEAQ (reference sequence). CDR3 protein: CTSSLMDRVRNTQYF. The CDR3 nucleotides read TGTACCAGCAGCTTAATGGACAGGGTCCGGAATACGCAGTATTTT.

The sample holds many counts of this clonotype. The gene calls are TRBV4-1 and TRBJ1-2, with 7 bases matching TRBD1. The germline V gene has CDR1 MGHRA and CDR2 YSYEKL. The CDR3 length is 15 residues. J gave up 4 bases and V 0 bases, and 5 bases lay outside the gene matches. The CDR3 DNA reads as TGCGCCAGCAGCCAAGATAGGGACAGTCTCTATGGCTACACCTTC. Its translation is CASSQDRDSLYGYTF.

In DNA form, the CDR3 reads TGTGCCAGCAGCTTAGATACCGGCGGCTACGAGCAGTACTTC. This gives the protein CASSLDTGGYEQYF. This chain uses TRBV7-2 with TRBJ2-7; D gene ambiguous. V lost 1 base and J 3 bases, leaving 10 bases between the germline ends. Germline V gene sequence: CDR1 SGHTA, CDR2 FQGNSA. The CDR3 sequence is 14 residues long.

The DNA of the CDR3 is TGTGCCAGCAGAGAAGCAGGGGCGCACACTGAAGCTTTCTTT. It specifies CASREAGAHTEAFF. The chain is built from TRBV6-2 or TRBV6-3 and TRBJ1-1, with D possibly being TRBD1 (6 bases). V was shortened by 6 bases and J by 3 bases, with 14 bases between the two germline ends. The CDR3 runs to 14 residues. The germline V gene encodes CDR1 MNHEY and CDR2 SVGEGT.

This clonotype has ten or more counts. This sequence joins TRBV7-2 and TRBJ1-1; unclear D gene. Germline assignment: CDR1 SGHTA and CDR2 FQGNSA. Trimming pared 4 bases from V and 2 bases from J, leaving 8 bases between. The CDR3 runs 13 residues. The CDR3 sequence: CASSSRVNTEAFF. CDR3 DNA: TGTGCCAGCAGCTCACGGGTCAACACTGAAGCTTTCTTT. The full variable domain, completed using reference TRBV7-2 and TRBJ1-1, is GAGVSQSPSNKVTEKGKDVELRCDPISGHTALYWYRQSLGQGLEFLIYFQGNSAPDKSGLPSDRFSAERTGGSVSTLTIQRTQQEDSAVYLCASSSRVNTEAFFGQGTRLTVV.

V is TRBV6-2 or TRBV6-3 and J is TRBJ2-1; tentatively, D is TRBD2 (5 bases). Trimming left V 2 bases short and J 2 bases short, with 10 bases between. The V gene's germline CDR1 is MNHEY and CDR2 SVGEGT. The CDR3 loop spans 15 amino acids. The chain's CDR3 is CASSYGLAPYNEQFF. The DNA of the CDR3 is TGTGCCAGCAGTTACGGGCTAGCCCCCTACAATGAGCAGTTCTTC.

This clonotype was picked up a small number of times. This chain joins TRBV28 and TRBJ1-2; maybe TRBD1 (5 bases). This CDR3 comprises 13 residues. Germline V CDR1 and CDR2: MDHEN, SYDVKM. Trimming took off 5 bases at V and 3 bases at J, with 10 bases between the two ends. This CDR3 reads CASSPQGDYGYTF. Here the CDR3 DNA reads TGTGCCAGCAGTCCCCAGGGTGACTATGGCTACACCTTC.

The V gene is TRBV7-2, the J gene TRBJ2-1; TRBD2 is a possible D gene (5 bases). The CDR3 covers 15 residues. Germline-derived CDR1 and CDR2 are SGHTA and FQGNSA. The V gene lost 1 base and the J gene lost 1 base, with 8 bases spanning the gap. CDR3 nucleotide sequence: TGTGCCAGCAGCTTAGAAGCGGCGTCCTACAATGAGCAGTTCTTC. Translating gives CASSLEAASYNEQFF.

This clonotype has a single count. The chain has TRBV20-1 and TRBJ2-7; D gene uncertain. Germline V gene lookup returns CDR1 DFQATT and CDR2 SNEGSKA (reference sequence). The CDR3 covers 11 residues. The ends were cut back, 8 bases at V and 0 bases at J, with 8 bases in the middle. The CDR3 sequence: CSTADSYEQYF. The CDR3 DNA sequence: TGCAGTACGGCGGACTCCTACGAGCAGTACTTC.

Only a few counts were recorded for this clonotype. The CDR3 nucleotides are TGTGCCAGCAGCACCCGGGACCCCCCTAACTCTGGAAACACCATATATTTT. This codes for CASSTRDPPNSGNTIYF. This chain uses TRBV7-9 with TRBJ1-3, with D possibly TRBD1 on 5 matching bases. V was shortened by 5 bases and J by 0 bases, with 17 bases between the two germline ends. Germline lookup yields CDR1 SEHNR and CDR2 FQNEAQ (reference sequence). This CDR3 has 17 amino acids.

The gene calls are TRBV7-6 and TRBJ2-2, with D unclear. The germline V gene has CDR1 SGHVS and CDR2 FNYEAQ. The CDR3 is 14 residues long. V was pared by 3 bases and J by 4 bases, with 9 bases between. Written as DNA, the CDR3 is TGTGCCAGCAGCTTCCTATCAGTCACCGGGGAGCTGTTTTTT. Amino acid sequence: CASSFLSVTGELFF.

This sequence joins TRBV5-6 and TRBJ2-7, with D possibly TRBD1 on 6 matching bases. The CDR3 is 15 residues long. The V gene lost 2 bases and the J gene lost 2 bases, with 14 bases spanning the gap. The germline V gene has CDR1 SGHDT and CDR2 YYEEEE. CDR3 sequence: CASSFLDSLTYEQYF. Here the CDR3 DNA reads TGTGCCAGCAGCTTCTTGGACAGTCTTACCTACGAGCAGTACTTC.

This clonotype was seen repeatedly, ten times or more. The chain carries TRBV7-2 and TRBJ2-3, with 7 bases lining up with TRBD2. The germline gives CDR1 SGHTA, CDR2 FQGNSA. The ends lost 5 bases at V and 6 bases at J; junction bases unmatched: 11. The CDR3 contains 15 residues. CDR3 sequence: CASSPSIGTTDTQYF. The CDR3 DNA sequence: TGTGCCAGCAGCCCCTCTATCGGGACTACGGATACGCAGTATTTT.

The chain has TRBV25-1 and TRBJ1-2, with 7 bases aligning to TRBD1. Germline CDR1 and CDR2: MGHDK and SYGVNS. This CDR3 has 13 amino acids. Germline trimming cut 6 bases from V and 2 bases from J; bases unmatched to any gene: 3. The CDR3 loop reads CASRTTGNYGYTF. The CDR3 DNA sequence: TGTGCCAGCAGGACGACAGGGAACTATGGCTACACCTTC.

The gene calls are TRBV7-8 and TRBJ1-2; D is ambiguous. V dropped 5 bases and J dropped 5 bases, with 15 bases sitting between them. Germline loops: CDR1 SGHVS, CDR2 FQNEAQ. The length of the CDR3 is 14 residues. Written as DNA, the CDR3 is TGTGCCAGCAGCCCTTCATGGGGTAATTATGGCTACACCTTC. Amino acids: CASSPSWGNYGYTF.